Each of the 21 T cell receptor beta chains below was sequenced from the same sample in a study of molecular identifiers for immune sequencing clone quantification. TCRdb fed the PCR reads into MiXCR, producing one record per CDR3 protein. There are about 320,000 distinct CDR3 sequences in the sample; about 23% occur only once, and approximately 0.74% lies in the top ten. Sequencing input: naive CD8+ T cells from blood, with Jurkat cell RNA spiked in. Indicated subset: FACS-sorted CD8+CD4-CCR7+CD45RA+ naive T cells. The origin of the receptors is a human donor in good health. Some libraries in this study had Jurkat cell RNA spiked in.

This clonotype was counted many times. The chain couples TRBV6-5 to TRBJ1-5, with 10 bases lining up with TRBD1. The germline V gene has CDR1 MNHEY and CDR2 SVGAGI. There are 14 residues in the CDR3. V was clipped by 6 bases and J by 7 bases; unmatched bases: 6. The CDR3 region is CASSPGQGRQPQHF. The CDR3 DNA reads as TGTGCCAGCAGCCCGGGACAGGGGAGGCAGCCCCAGCATTTT.

The V call is TRBV29-1, the J call TRBJ1-2, with a possible D match to TRBD1 (6 bases). Trimming took off 1 base at V and 4 bases at J, with 13 bases between the two ends. Germline values: CDR1 SQVTM, CDR2 ANQGSEA. The CDR3 totals 14 residues. The CDR3: CSVEGGARGYGYTF. In nucleotides, the CDR3 is TGCAGCGTTGAAGGGGGGGCCCGCGGCTATGGCTACACCTTC.

This clonotype was found many times. The chain couples TRBV4-1 to TRBJ2-7; TRBD1 matches at 8 bases. Germline CDR1 is MGHRA and CDR2 is YSYEKL. This CDR3 has 13 residues. The J segment lost 5 bases and the V segment lost 1 base, leaving 1 base of the junction unmatched. The CDR3 reads CASSQVDRDEQYF. The CDR3 region has the DNA TGCGCCAGCAGCCAAGTGGACAGGGACGAGCAGTACTTC.

This clonotype was observed at least ten times. The chain employs TRBV2 and TRBJ2-1; D remains unclear. This CDR3 is built from 16 residues. Trimming left V 3 bases short and J 0 bases short, with 12 bases between. Per the germline V gene, CDR1 is SNHLY and CDR2 is FYNNEI. The CDR3 protein is CASSEDPRPSYNEQFF. The CDR3 DNA reads as TGTGCCAGCAGTGAGGACCCTCGGCCCTCCTACAATGAGCAGTTCTTC.

This clonotype was recorded a few times. The CDR3 bases are TGTGCCACCAGTGTCGGGGGTGAAGCTTTCTTT. Amino acid sequence: CATSVGGEAFF. This chain links TRBV24-1 with TRBJ1-1, with a weak D call TRBD1 (5 bases). Germline loops: CDR1 KGHDR, CDR2 SFDVKD. Trimming took 5 bases from V and 7 from J, leaving 7 bases between them. The CDR3 covers 11 residues.

In its sample, this clonotype was seen many times. This chain connects TRBV4-3 to TRBJ2-3; D gene ambiguous. The ends were cut back, 0 bases at V and 12 bases at J, with 16 bases in the middle. Germline lookup yields CDR1 LGHNA and CDR2 YSLEER. This CDR3 contains 14 residues. Here the CDR3 DNA reads TGCGCCAGCAGCCAAGATATCTCGGCTAATGAACAGTATTTT. Amino acid sequence: CASSQDISANEQYF.

The chain uses TRBV30 and TRBJ2-3, with D uncertain. Germline V CDR1 and CDR2: GTSNPN, SVGIG (reference sequence). CDR3 length: 16 residues. Trimming took off 2 bases at V and 3 bases at J, with 18 bases between the two ends. The CDR3 coding sequence is TGTGCCTGGAGTCCCGACTGGTCTGATGGTACAGATACGCAGTATTTT. Amino acids: CAWSPDWSDGTDTQYF.

This clonotype was seen a handful of times. The chain employs TRBV18 and TRBJ2-5; TRBD1 matches 7 bases. V lost 2 bases and J lost 4; bases outside the gene matches: 4. CDR3 length equals 14 residues. Germline lookup yields CDR1 KGHSH and CDR2 LQKENI. The CDR3 DNA sequence: TGTGCCAGCTCACCATCCTACAGGGGAGAGACCCAGTACTTC. This encodes CASSPSYRGETQYF. The full variable domain, with the rest looked up from reference TRBV18 and TRBJ2-5, is NAGVMQNPRHLVRRRGQEARLRCSPMKGHSHVYWYRQLPEEGLKFMVYLQKENIIDESGMPKERFSAEFPKEGPSILRIQQVVRGDSAAYFCASSPSYRGETQYFGPGTRLLVL.

This clonotype came up many times. The chain joins TRBV29-1 to TRBJ1-1, with D possibly TRBD1 on 5 matching bases. The CDR3 sequence is 13 residues long. In germline, CDR1 is SQVTM, CDR2 ANQGSEA. The CDR3, as DNA: TGCACCTCAGGAGCCACCCAGGGCACTGAAGCTTTCTTT. This gives the protein CTSGATQGTEAFF.

This clonotype was seen many times. The chain links TRBV7-9 to TRBJ2-7, with D perhaps TRBD1 or TRBD2 (5 bases each). The CDR3 totals 15 residues. Trimming cost V 4 bases and J 1 base, with 14 bases left between them. Germline V gene data show CDR1 as SEHNR and CDR2 as FQNEAQ (reference sequence). The DNA for the CDR3 is TGTGCCAGCAGCTCCTCCCGGGACCTATCCTACGAGCAGTACTTC. Residues: CASSSSRDLSYEQYF.

Regarding this clonotype: This may be a read error, as it is one base from a much larger clone. The J gene is TRBJ2-3, the V gene TRBV7-6, with TRBD2 identical over 10 bases. V was pared by 4 bases and J by 6 bases, with 19 bases of the junction left unmatched. CDR3 length equals 19 residues. Per germline, CDR1 SGHVS and CDR2 FNYEAQ. CDR3 in amino acids: CASSSIGASGRATSDTQYF. The CDR3 nucleotides read TGTGCCAGCAGCTCCATAGGGGCTAGCGGGAGAGCCACCTCGGATACGCAGTATTTT.

V gene TRBV19 combines with J gene TRBJ2-2; 8 bases fit TRBD2. V shed 5 bases and J 4 bases; nucleotides not matched to a gene: 6. CDR3 length equals 15 residues. Germline CDR1 is LNHDA and CDR2 is SQIVND (reference sequence). DNA of the CDR3: TGTGCCAGTAGTTCAGGGACTAGGTCCACCGGGGAGCTGTTTTTT. This codes for CASSSGTRSTGELFF. Looking up the rest from reference TRBV19 and TRBJ2-2 gives the full variable domain: DGGITQSPKYLFRKEGQNVTLSCEQNLNHDAMYWYRQDPGQGLRLIYYSQIVNDFQKGDIAEGYSVSREKKESFPLTVTSAQKNPTAFYLCASSSGTRSTGELFFGEGSRLTVL.

This clonotype was picked up a small number of times. A much larger clone differs by one base, so this may be a read error. The genes are TRBV28 and TRBJ2-3; the D is unclear. Germline CDR1 and CDR2: MDHEN and SYDVKM. The CDR3 covers 13 residues. CDR3: CASSSQNSETQYF. CDR3 bases: TGTGCCAGCAGTTCCCAAAACTCAGAAACGCAGTATTTT.

This clonotype has a count of ten or more. Here the CDR3 DNA reads TGCAGTGCTAGAGGGGAGCGGGAACTCTCCTACGAGCAGTACTTC. The encoded protein is CSARGERELSYEQYF. The chain couples TRBV20-1 to TRBJ2-7; 7 bases map to TRBD2. This CDR3 comprises 15 residues. CDR1 and CDR2 from the germline V gene are DFQATT and SNEGSKA (reference sequence). With V trimmed by 1 base and J by 0 bases, 6 bases remained unmatched.

This clonotype turned up a few times. The V call is TRBV18, the J call TRBJ2-3; D perhaps matches TRBD1 (6 bases). The V gene lost 6 bases and the J gene lost 1 base, with 20 bases spanning the gap. Germline-derived CDR1 and CDR2 are KGHSH and LQKENI. This CDR3 spans 17 amino acids. The CDR3 DNA is TGTGCCAGCTCTCCGACCAGTATTCCAGGGGGCACAGATACGCAGTATTTT. Its translation: CASSPTSIPGGTDTQYF.

The sample holds many counts of this clonotype. The rearrangement uses TRBV6-5 and TRBJ2-7; perhaps TRBD2 as D (5 bases). The germline V gene has CDR1 MNHEY and CDR2 SVGAGI. This CDR3 spans 13 amino acids. Trimming cost V 4 bases and J 6 bases, with 13 bases left between them. This CDR3 is CASSLGRALEQYF. For the CDR3, the DNA is TGTGCCAGCAGTTTAGGGAGAGCCCTCGAGCAGTACTTC.

This clonotype has a count of ten or more. The chain is built from TRBV7-9 and TRBJ1-1; D gene unclear. The V gene lost 3 bases and the J gene lost 4 bases, with 6 bases spanning the gap. This CDR3 has 12 residues. Germline CDR1 reads SEHNR; CDR2 reads FQNEAQ (reference sequence). The CDR3 sequence: CASSLDLTEAFF. In DNA form, the CDR3 reads TGTGCCAGCAGCTTGGACCTCACTGAAGCTTTCTTT.

Many counts were recorded for this clonotype. The rearrangement uses TRBV27 and TRBJ2-3; perhaps TRBD2 as D (6 bases). Germline V gives CDR1 MNHEY, CDR2 SMNVEV (reference sequence). Trimming shortened V by 4 bases and J by 2 bases, and 16 bases separated the two germline ends. This CDR3 spans 16 amino acids. The CDR3 here is CASSSPASGYTDTQYF. CDR3 DNA: TGTGCCAGCAGTTCACCCGCAAGCGGGTACACAGATACGCAGTATTTT.

With respect to this clonotype: This may come from a read error, since a much larger clone is one base off. The chain carries TRBV14 and TRBJ1-1, with TRBD1 matching 7 bases. This CDR3 region has 15 residues. Germline V gives CDR1 SGHDN, CDR2 FVKESK. The CDR3 protein is CANSPWGQRNTEAFF. DNA for the CDR3: TGTGCCAACAGCCCATGGGGACAGAGGAACACTGAAGCTTTCTTT.

This rearrangement joins TRBV11-2 to TRBJ1-2; D is undetermined. The ends were cut back, 7 bases at V and 2 bases at J, with 11 bases in the middle. This CDR3 has 13 amino acids. The V gene's germline CDR1 is SGHAT and CDR2 FQNNGV. The DNA of the CDR3 is TGTGCCAGCACCGAGGAAGGGAACTATGGCTACACCTTC. It codes for CASTEEGNYGYTF.

The sample holds a few counts of this clonotype. This rearrangement joins TRBV9 to TRBJ1-6; D gene uncertain. The CDR3 is 15 residues long. The germline gives CDR1 SGDLS, CDR2 YYNGEE. V lost 0 bases and J lost 8, with 12 bases in between. CDR3 sequence: CASSVADGLYSPLHF. Here the CDR3 DNA reads TGTGCCAGCAGCGTAGCAGACGGACTTTATTCACCCCTCCACTTT.